This T cell receptor (beta chain) derives from a study of molecular identifiers for immune sequencing clone quantification. Trimming stripped 7 bases from V and 1 base from J, with 17 bases between. Looked up from germline, CDR1 is MNHNS and CDR2 is SASEGT. This CDR3 contains 16 residues. Library preparation followed earlier protocols using designated TCR primers. One entry per CDR3 protein, called by TCRdb with MiXCR from the PCR reads. The sample lists 460,000 or so distinct CDR3 sequences; under 30% were seen once. Sequences were obtained from naive CD8+ T cells from blood, with Jurkat cell RNA spiked in. Indicated subset: FACS-sorted CD8+CD4-CCR7+CD45RA+ naive T cells. V and J are TRBV6-1 and TRBJ2-1; D may be TRBD1 (5 bases). This sequence originates from a human donor in good health. Some libraries in this study had Jurkat cell RNA spiked in. The CDR3 protein is CASIESDSRSYNEQFF. CDR3 sequence (DNA): TGTGCCAGCATCGAGTCCGACAGCAGGTCCTACAATGAGCAGTTCTTC.